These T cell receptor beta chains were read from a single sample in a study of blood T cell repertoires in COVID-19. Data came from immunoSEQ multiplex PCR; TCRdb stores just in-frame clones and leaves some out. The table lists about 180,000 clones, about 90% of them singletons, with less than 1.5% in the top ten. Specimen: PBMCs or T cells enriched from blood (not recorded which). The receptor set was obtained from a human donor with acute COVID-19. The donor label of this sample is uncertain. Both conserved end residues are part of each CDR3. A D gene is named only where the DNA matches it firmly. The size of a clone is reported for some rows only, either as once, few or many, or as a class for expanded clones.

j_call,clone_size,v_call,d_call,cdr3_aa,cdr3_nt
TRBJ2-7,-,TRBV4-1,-,CASSQSTTGSYEQYF,TGCGCCAGCAGCCAGAGCACGACAGGCTCCTACGAGCAGTACTTC
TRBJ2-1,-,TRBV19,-,CASSMVSSYNEQFF,TGTGCCAGTAGTATGGTGAGTTCCTACAATGAGCAGTTCTTC
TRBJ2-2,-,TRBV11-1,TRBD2,CASRGGGTTNTGELFF,TGTGCCAGCAGAGGCGGGGGGACCACGAACACCGGGGAGCTGTTTTTT
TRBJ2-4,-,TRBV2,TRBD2,CASSSGGLADIQYF,TGTGCCAGCAGTTCGGGGGGGCTTGCAGACATTCAGTACTTC
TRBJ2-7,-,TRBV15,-,CATNTDSNEQYF,TGTGCCACCAACACGGACAGTAACGAGCAGTACTTC
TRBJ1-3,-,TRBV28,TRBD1,CASSRQGESRNTIYF,TGTGCCAGCAGTCGACAGGGAGAAAGCAGAAACACCATATATTTT
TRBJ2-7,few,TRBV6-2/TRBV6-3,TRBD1,CASSTTGGLRGEQYF,TGTGCCAGCAGTACCACAGGGGGTCTAAGGGGCGAGCAGTACTTC
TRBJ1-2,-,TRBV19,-,CASSIVRQASAYGYTF,TGTGCCAGTAGTATAGTTAGACAGGCGTCGGCCTATGGCTACACCTTC
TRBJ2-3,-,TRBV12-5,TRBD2,CASGLGSGGLDTQYF,TGTGCTAGTGGTTTGGGTAGCGGGGGACTAGATACGCAGTATTTT
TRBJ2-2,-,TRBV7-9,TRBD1,CASSSPNDRGITGELFF,TGTGCCAGCAGCTCCCCCAATGACAGGGGAATCACCGGGGAGCTGTTTTTT
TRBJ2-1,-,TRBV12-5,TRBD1,CASGLAQGANEQFF,TGTGCTAGTGGTTTGGCTCAGGGGGCAAATGAGCAGTTCTTC
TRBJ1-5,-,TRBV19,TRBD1,CASSTTGGNQPQHF,TGTGCCAGTAGTACGACAGGGGGCAATCAGCCCCAGCATTTT
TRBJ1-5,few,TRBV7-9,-,CASSPSGRINQPQHF,TGTGCCAGCAGCCCCTCAGGCAGGATAAATCAGCCCCAGCATTTT
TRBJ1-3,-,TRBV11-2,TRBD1,CASSLDRLSWGQGLGNTIYF,TGTGCCAGCAGCTTAGATCGACTCAGTTGGGGACAGGGTTTGGGAAACACCATATATTTT
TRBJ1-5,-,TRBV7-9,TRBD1,CASSIWTGGLNQPQHF,TGTGCCAGCAGCATTTGGACAGGGGGTCTAAATCAGCCCCAGCATTTT
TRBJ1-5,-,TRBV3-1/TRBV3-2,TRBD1,CASSLILAGTESNQPQHF,TGTGCCAGCAGCCTGATACTAGCCGGGACAGAGAGCAATCAGCCCCAGCATTTT
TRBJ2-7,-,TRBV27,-,CASSLSRFHEQYF,TGTGCCAGCAGTTTATCCAGGTTTCACGAGCAGTACTTC
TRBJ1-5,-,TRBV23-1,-,CASSQDWAQEGNQPQHF,TGCGCCAGCAGTCAAGACTGGGCCCAGGAGGGCAATCAGCCCCAGCATTTT
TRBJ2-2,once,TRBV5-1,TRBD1,CASSLGFPRDSPLTGELFF,TGCGCCAGCAGCTTGGGGTTTCCTCGGGACAGCCCCCTGACCGGGGAGCTGTTTTTT
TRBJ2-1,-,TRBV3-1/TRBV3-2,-,CASSQDLANEQFF,TGTGCCAGCAGCCAAGATCTAGCAAATGAGCAGTTCTTC
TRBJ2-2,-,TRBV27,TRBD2,CASSPYPGLAGGTGELFF,TGTGCCAGCAGTCCCTACCCGGGACTAGCGGGGGGCACCGGGGAGCTGTTTTTT
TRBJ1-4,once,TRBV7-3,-,CASSLKSATNEKLFF,TGTGCCAGCAGCTTAAAGAGTGCAACTAATGAAAAACTGTTTTTT
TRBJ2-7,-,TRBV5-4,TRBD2,CASSPGLADVYEQYF,TGTGCCAGCAGCCCAGGACTAGCGGATGTCTACGAGCAGTACTTC